The clone carrying this TCR beta chain was found a few times. The antigen is undetermined. This entry is derived from a study of cytomegalovirus exposure and HLA in healthy donors. The study's findings and limits: As a later analysis revealed, most CMV-associated TCR beta chains appeared HLA-restricted. The study recorded 164 TCR beta chains that were cytomegalovirus-associated. There were some public TCRs occurring in many donors, but most TCR sequences were rare.

The CDR3 is 15 amino acids. Germline trimming cut 6 bases from V and 6 bases from J; bases unmatched to any gene: 8. CDR1 is SGHNT and CDR2 is YENEEA in the germline V gene. A multiplex PCR was run with 60 Vbeta primers and 13 Jbeta primers. Methods used by the authors: Roughly 10 million shared chains were among tens of millions of unique TCR beta chains counted in a later analysis. The table came from immunoSEQ multiplex PCR; TCRdb's copy has only in-frame clones and leaves some out. The V and J calls and clone size come from that table; D and trimming were worked out from the DNA. The table lists 95,000 to 110,000 clones, around 10% of them singletons.

J is TRBJ2-3 and V is TRBV11-3; TRBD2 matches 11 bases. Sequences were obtained from PBMCs. This clonotype was sampled from a man between 40 and 49 years old in good health and CMV-seropositive. The CDR3 DNA follows: TGTGCCAGCAGACCGACTAGCGGGGAATCGGATACGCAGTATTTT. Protein: CASRPTSGESDTQYF. The full variable domain, rest sourced from reference TRBV11-3 and TRBJ2-3, is EAGVVQSPRYKIIEKKQPVAFWCNPISGHNTLYWYLQNLGQGPELLIRYENEEAVDDSQLPKDRFSAERLKGVDSTLKIQPAELGDSAVYLCASRPTSGESDTQYFGPGTRLTVL.